These 16 T cell receptor beta chains originate from one sample sequenced in a study of blood T cell repertoires in COVID-19. Assay used: immunoSEQ multiplex PCR; TCRdb lists only in-frame clones, some missing. Among around 250,000 clones listed, 82% were seen once. Sample: peripheral blood. Receptors originate from a woman aged 18-30 years with acute or convalescent COVID-19.

The DNA for the CDR3 is TGTGCCAGCAGCTCCCCTTCAACAGGAAAGCAGTACTTC. Amino acids: CASSSPSTGKQYF. This chain uses TRBV13 with TRBJ2-7; perhaps TRBD1 as D (5 bases). Germline V gives CDR1 PRHDT, CDR2 FYEKMQ (reference sequence). CDR3 length: 13 amino acids. Deletions cut 4 bases from V and 8 bases from J, with 15 bases between. The full variable domain, completed using reference TRBV13 and TRBJ2-7, is AAGVIQSPRHLIKEKRETATLKCYPIPRHDTVYWYQQGPGQDPQFLISFYEKMQSDKGSIPDRFSAQQFSDYHSELNMSSLELGDSALYFCASSSPSTGKQYFGPGTRLTVT.

There are a few counts of this clone. The V and J genes are TRBV6-2 or TRBV6-3 and TRBJ1-1, with TRBD1 as a possible D gene (5 bases). The germline V gene encodes CDR1 MNHEY and CDR2 SVGEGT. The CDR3 has 18 amino acids. V lost 1 base, J lost 4 bases, and 22 bases lay in between. CDR3 coding DNA: TGTGCCAGCAGTTACTTCGTGGGTGGGCAGGGCTTGTTCACTGAAGCTTTCTTT. It specifies CASSYFVGGQGLFTEAFF.

This clone was detected once. The V gene is TRBV19, the J gene TRBJ1-4, with 9 bases lining up with TRBD1. From germline, CDR1 is LNHDA and CDR2 SQIVND (reference sequence). The CDR3 spans 16 residues. Trimming at V came to 5 bases and at J to 7 bases, leaving 11 bases not matched to a gene. CDR3 sequence: CASSAEGQGFSEKLFF. The DNA of the CDR3 is TGTGCCAGTAGTGCAGAGGGACAGGGTTTCTCTGAAAAACTGTTTTTT.

The chain carries TRBV6-5 and TRBJ1-2, with a possible D match to TRBD1 (6 bases). CDR1 and CDR2 from the germline V gene are MNHEY and SVGAGI. Trimming took off 0 bases at V and 5 bases at J, with 10 bases between the two ends. This CDR3 is 14 amino acids long. The CDR3 nucleotides read TGTGCCAGCAGTTACTCTACAGGGACATATGGCTACACCTTC. Encoded protein: CASSYSTGTYGYTF.

The chain employs TRBV30 and TRBJ1-6; TRBD1 matches at 7 bases. Germline loops: CDR1 GTSNPN, CDR2 SVGIG (reference sequence). The CDR3 is 13 amino acids. V shed 4 bases, J shed 8 bases, and the junction held 5 bases outside the gene matches. The CDR3 DNA is TGTGCCTGGAATGGGGACAGCGATTCACCCCTCCACTTT. This translates into CAWNGDSDSPLHF.

The CDR3 bases are TGTGCCACCAAGGAGACGGGCGGGAGTTATTACGAGCAGTACTTC. This sequence encodes CATKETGGSYYEQYF. The chain combines TRBV2 with TRBJ2-7; the match to TRBD2 covers 7 bases. The germline V gene has CDR1 SNHLY and CDR2 FYNNEI. The V and J ends lost 10 bases and 4 bases, in that order; junction bases with no gene match: 16. This CDR3 has 15 residues.

The chain uses TRBV9 and TRBJ2-1; the match to TRBD2 covers 13 bases. The CDR3 consists of 19 residues. The germline gives CDR1 SGDLS, CDR2 YYNGEE. Trimming cost V 0 bases and J 3 bases; bases outside gene matches: 9. CDR3 coding DNA: TGTGCCAGCAGCGTAGCTGGAGTACTAGCGGGGGGGTTCTACAATGAGCAGTTCTTC. Its translation is CASSVAGVLAGGFYNEQFF.

The gene calls are TRBV7-2 and TRBJ2-7, with TRBD2 identical over 7 bases. This CDR3 is built from 15 residues. Unmatched junction bases numbered 10, after V lost 4 bases and J lost 4 bases. CDR1 is SGHTA and CDR2 is FQGNSA in the germline V gene. CDR3 bases: TGTGCCAGCAGCTCTCAGCGGGACCCGGTTTACGAGCAGTACTTC. Translated: CASSSQRDPVYEQYF.

The V and J genes are TRBV27 and TRBJ2-7; TRBD1 agrees at 8 bases. V gave up 10 bases and J gave up 3 bases; unmatched junction bases: 5. In germline, CDR1 is MNHEY, CDR2 SMNVEV (reference sequence). This CDR3 contains 12 residues. The CDR3 region has the DNA TGTGCCACCAGAGGACAGGGCTACGAGCAGTACTTC. Residues: CATRGQGYEQYF.

CDR3 in amino acids: CAWPLGNTIYF. Here the CDR3 DNA reads TGTGCCTGGCCCCTTGGAAACACCATATATTTT. The chain combines TRBV30 with TRBJ1-3, with unresolved D. Germline CDR1 and CDR2: GTSNPN and SVGIG (reference sequence). The CDR3 is 11 amino acids. Trimming took off 5 bases at V and 3 bases at J, with 5 bases between the two ends.

The chain is built from TRBV7-8 and TRBJ2-7; 7 nucleotides agree with TRBD2. The CDR3 has 15 residues. Germline V lookup: CDR1 SGHVS, CDR2 FQNEAQ. Trimming took 5 bases from V and 4 from J; bases not matched to a gene: 11. For the CDR3, the DNA is TGTGCCAGCAGCCCCCTTGGAGGGAGGGGATACGAGCAGTACTTC. Its translation is CASSPLGGRGYEQYF.

The rearrangement links TRBV7-3 to TRBJ2-7; D unresolved. Looked up from germline, CDR1 is SGHTA and CDR2 is FQGTGA. V lost 5 bases, J lost 3 bases, and 11 bases lay in between. The CDR3 has 13 amino acids. CDR3 sequence (DNA): TGTGCCAGCAGCCTTGACATACACTACGAGCAGTACTTC. This encodes CASSLDIHYEQYF.

The chain links TRBV27 to TRBJ1-1, with D possibly TRBD1 on 5 matching bases. The germline V gene encodes CDR1 MNHEY and CDR2 SMNVEV (reference sequence). V gave up 5 bases and J gave up 0 bases, with 10 bases separating them. This CDR3 contains 14 residues. The CDR3 is CASSPRGVNTEAFF. The CDR3 DNA sequence: TGTGCCAGCAGTCCGCGGGGGGTGAACACTGAAGCTTTCTTT.

V is TRBV6-5 and J is TRBJ1-6; D not resolved. The CDR3 is 16 residues long. CDR1 MNHEY and CDR2 SVGAGI come from the germline V gene. V was shortened by 1 base and J by 7 bases, with 14 bases between the two germline ends. CDR3: CASSYFIGGSNSPLHF. The CDR3 DNA sequence: TGTGCCAGCAGTTACTTTATTGGAGGGTCGAATTCACCCCTCCACTTT.

This clone was seen once. The chain uses TRBV6-2 or TRBV6-3 and TRBJ1-5; D ambiguous. Trimming took 4 bases from V and 3 from J, leaving 7 bases between them. Germline CDR1 reads MNHEY; CDR2 reads SVGEGT. This CDR3 is 13 amino acids long. The CDR3 loop reads CASSSRHNQPQHF. The CDR3 nucleotides read TGTGCCAGCAGTTCCCGACACAATCAGCCCCAGCATTTT.

The chain is built from TRBV3-1 (or the pseudogene TRBV3-2) and TRBJ2-7; 9 bases are a match to TRBD2. Germline V gene sequence: CDR1 LGHDT, CDR2 YNNKEL (reference sequence). V shed 3 bases, J shed 2 bases, and the junction held 5 bases outside the gene matches. This CDR3 region has 15 residues. The CDR3 bases are TGTGCCAGCAGCCAGACTAGCGGCCGGACCTACGAGCAGTACTTC. Protein: CASSQTSGRTYEQYF.